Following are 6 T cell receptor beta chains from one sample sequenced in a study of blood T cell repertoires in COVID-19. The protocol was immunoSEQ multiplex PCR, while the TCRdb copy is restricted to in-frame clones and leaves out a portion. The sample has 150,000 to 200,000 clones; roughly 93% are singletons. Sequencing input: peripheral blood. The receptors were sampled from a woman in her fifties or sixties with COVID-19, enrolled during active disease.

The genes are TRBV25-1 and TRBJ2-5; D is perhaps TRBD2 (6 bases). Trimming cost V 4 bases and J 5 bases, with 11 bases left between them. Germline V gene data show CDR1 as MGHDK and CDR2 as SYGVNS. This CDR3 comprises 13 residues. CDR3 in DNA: TGTGCCAGCAGTGCCCGGGACTTTGAGACCCAGTACTTC. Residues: CASSARDFETQYF.

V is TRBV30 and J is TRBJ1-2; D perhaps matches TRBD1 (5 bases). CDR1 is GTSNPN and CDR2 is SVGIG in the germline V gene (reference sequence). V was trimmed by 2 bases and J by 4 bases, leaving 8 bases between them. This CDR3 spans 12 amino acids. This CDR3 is CAWSRDFYGYTF. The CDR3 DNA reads TGTGCCTGGAGTCGGGACTTCTATGGCTACACCTTC.

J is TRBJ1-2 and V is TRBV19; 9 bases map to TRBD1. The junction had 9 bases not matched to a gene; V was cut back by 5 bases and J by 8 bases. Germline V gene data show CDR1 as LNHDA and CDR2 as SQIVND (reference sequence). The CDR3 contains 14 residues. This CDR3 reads CASSEQGAMRGYTF. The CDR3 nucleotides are TGTGCCAGTAGTGAACAGGGGGCGATGAGGGGCTACACCTTC.

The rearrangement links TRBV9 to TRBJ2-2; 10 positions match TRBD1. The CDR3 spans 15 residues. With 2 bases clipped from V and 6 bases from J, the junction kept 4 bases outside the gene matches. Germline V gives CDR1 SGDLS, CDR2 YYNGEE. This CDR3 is CASSVGTGVAGELFF. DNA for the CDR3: TGTGCCAGCAGCGTTGGGACAGGGGTGGCCGGGGAGCTGTTTTTT.

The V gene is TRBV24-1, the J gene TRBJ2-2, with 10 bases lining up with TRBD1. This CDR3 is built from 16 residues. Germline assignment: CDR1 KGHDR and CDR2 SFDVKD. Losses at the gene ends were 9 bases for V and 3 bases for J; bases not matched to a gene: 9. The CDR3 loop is CATGQGTGDYTGELFF. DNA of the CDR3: TGTGCCACCGGTCAGGGGACAGGGGATTACACCGGGGAGCTGTTTTTT.

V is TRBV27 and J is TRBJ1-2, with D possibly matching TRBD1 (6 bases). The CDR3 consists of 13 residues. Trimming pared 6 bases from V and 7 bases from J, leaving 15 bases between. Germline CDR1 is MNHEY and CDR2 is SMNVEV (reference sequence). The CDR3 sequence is CASRLQGEAGYTF. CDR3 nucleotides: TGTGCCAGCAGGCTACAGGGTGAGGCTGGCTACACCTTC.